A selection of T cell receptor beta chains follows, all from one sample in a study of cytomegalovirus exposure and HLA in healthy donors. The protocol was immunoSEQ multiplex PCR, while the TCRdb copy is restricted to in-frame clones and leaves out a portion. The table has about 180,000 clones, 70% to 80% seen once. The sequencing sample was made of PBMCs. Receptors originate from a woman in her forties in good health and CMV-seronegative. The conserved cysteine and the conserved F or W are not part of the CDR3 here.

J gene: TRBJ2-5; V gene: TRBV7-2; CDR3 protein: ASSLASGRAETQY
J gene: TRBJ1-1; V gene: TRBV30; CDR3 protein: AWSGSLWTEAF
J gene: TRBJ1-5; V gene: TRBV5-6; CDR3 protein: ASSQRTGRENQPQH
J gene: TRBJ1-2; V gene: TRBV7-9; CDR3 protein: ASSPGTGGGYGYT
J gene: TRBJ1-2; V gene: TRBV20-1; CDR3 protein: SAEIRVGYT
J gene: TRBJ2-1; V gene: TRBV14; CDR3 protein: ASSPSGGGEQF
J gene: TRBJ1-4; V gene: TRBV28; CDR3 protein: ASRVPGQSNEKLF
J gene: TRBJ1-1; V gene: TRBV19; CDR3 protein: ASSIVDSQNTEAF
J gene: TRBJ2-2; V gene: TRBV4-1; CDR3 protein: ASSLRVPGELF
J gene: TRBJ2-1; V gene: TRBV6-1; CDR3 protein: ASSAGVWTNEQF
J gene: TRBJ1-2; V gene: TRBV7-6; CDR3 protein: ASSPDSNYGYT
J gene: TRBJ2-1; V gene: TRBV11-2; CDR3 protein: ASSPGGNEQF
J gene: TRBJ1-4; V gene: TRBV4-3; CDR3 protein: ASSQDGASSEKLF
J gene: TRBJ1-2; V gene: TRBV7-6; CDR3 protein: ASSQGAGYGYT
J gene: TRBJ2-7; V gene: TRBV4-2; CDR3 protein: ASSHPGTDQYEQY
J gene: TRBJ1-2; V gene: TRBV30; CDR3 protein: AWSLTGNYGYT
J gene: TRBJ1-1; V gene: TRBV9; CDR3 protein: ASSGDSLNTEAF
J gene: TRBJ2-7; V gene: TRBV19; CDR3 protein: ASSIGISRNEQY